This TCR beta chain was obtained from a study of molecular identifiers for immune sequencing clone quantification. About this clonotype: Its antigen remains unidentified.

Study-level points and caveats: Sizes of highly expanded clones could be underestimated through identical TCRs sharing a barcode.

TCRdb re-called the PCR reads through MiXCR, storing one row per CDR3 protein. The profile shows hundreds of thousands of distinct CDR3 sequences, less than 30% of them singletons. The CDR3 runs to 16 residues. Germline V gene sequence: CDR1 SEHNR, CDR2 FQNEAQ (reference sequence). V lost 5 bases, J lost 2 bases, and 7 bases stayed unmatched. Sequenced sample: naive CD8+ T cells from blood, with Jurkat cell RNA spiked in. Subset reported: FACS-sorted CD8+CD4-CCR7+CD45RA+ naive T cells. This receptor was taken from a human donor in good health. Some libraries in this study had Jurkat cell RNA spiked in. The rearrangement joins TRBV7-9 to TRBJ1-5, with 9 bases that match TRBD1. CDR3 loop: CASSRSTGGCNQPQHF. CDR3 DNA sequence: TGTGCCAGCAGCCGTTCCACAGGGGGCTGCAATCAGCCCCAGCATTTT. Complete variable domain (other parts from reference TRBV7-9 and TRBJ1-5): DTGVSQNPRHKITKRGQNVTFRCDPISEHNRLYWYRQTLGQGPEFLTYFQNEAQLEKSRLLSDRFSAERPKGSFSTLEIQRTEQGDSAMYLCASSRSTGGCNQPQHFGDGTRLSIL.